This TCR beta chain is drawn from a study of CD8 T cells in ankylosing spondylitis. Study-wide points: There was reportedly significant enrichment of clones that were disease-linked in matched ankylosing spondylitis synovial fluid. Clones linked to the disease showed a CD8+ phenotype. They occurred at relatively low frequencies in peripheral blood. Characteristic, it appeared, of ankylosing spondylitis blood was a TCR beta motif of seven or eight highly homologous variants.

Libraries for TCR beta were made by quantitative 5'-RACE with molecular barcodes. Via MiXCR, TCRdb re-called the 5' RACE reads, giving one row per CDR3 protein. The data hold roughly 440,000 distinct CDR3 sequences, with roughly 17% observed a single time. The CDR3 length is 14 residues. In germline, CDR1 is LGHNA, CDR2 YSLEER. V lost 0 bases, J lost 6 bases, and 6 bases lay in between. A remark on this clonotype: The antigen remains unidentified.

The V and J genes are TRBV4-3 and TRBJ1-6; no firm D call. This clonotype was obtained from a male donor with ankylosing spondylitis. The specimen was blood, either unsorted or a sorted T cell fraction (not recorded which). The CDR3 sequence is CASSQDVGNSPLHF. In DNA, the CDR3 is TGCGCCAGCAGCCAAGATGTCGGTAATTCACCCCTCCACTTT.